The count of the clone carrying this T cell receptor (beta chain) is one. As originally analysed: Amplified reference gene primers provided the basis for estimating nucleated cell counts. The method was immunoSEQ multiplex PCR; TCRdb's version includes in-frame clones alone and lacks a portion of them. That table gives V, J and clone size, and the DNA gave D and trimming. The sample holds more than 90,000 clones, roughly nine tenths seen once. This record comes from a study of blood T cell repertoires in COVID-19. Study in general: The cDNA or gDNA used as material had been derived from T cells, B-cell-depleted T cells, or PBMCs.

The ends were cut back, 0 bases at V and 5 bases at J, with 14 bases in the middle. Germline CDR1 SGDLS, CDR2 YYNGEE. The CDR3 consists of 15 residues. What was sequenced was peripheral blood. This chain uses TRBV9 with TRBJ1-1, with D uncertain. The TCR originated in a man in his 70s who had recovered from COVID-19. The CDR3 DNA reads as TGTGCCAGCAGCGTAGCACCAACCGCCGGGACTGAAGCTTTCTTT. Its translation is CASSVAPTAGTEAFF.